The 25 T cell receptor beta chains reported below all come from one sample, sequenced in a study of shared clonotypes between healthy human individuals (TCRdb year 2020). Libraries were prepared through the immunoSEQ multiplex PCR assay. Held by TCRdb, this immuneACCESS table contains in-frame sequences only and omits some clones. Under half of the omission traces to an unresolved V gene where checked; the cause of the rest is unknown. This sample holds some 2 million clones; roughly 94% were observed only once. The ten largest clones capture around 1.1% of the sample. CD8 naive samples were CD45RO-negative cells positively selected for CCR7, giving a CD45RA+CCR7+ population that excluded TemRA cells. The sequenced material came from naive CD8+ T cells sorted from blood. Per the publication, the cell subset or site label means: CD45RA+CCR7+. These receptor sequences come from a man aged 18 to 29 in good health.

The gene calls are TRBV9 and TRBJ2-6; the D is unclear. The CDR3 is 14 amino acids. V lost 4 bases, J lost 0 bases, and 5 bases lay in between. Germline lookup yields CDR1 SGDLS and CDR2 YYNGEE. CDR3 DNA sequence: TGTGCCAGCAGCCCCTTCTCTGGGGCCAACGTCCTGACTTTC. Translation: CASSPFSGANVLTF.

The genes are TRBV5-6 and TRBJ2-7, with D hard to call. The CDR3 extends over 14 amino acids. V was pared by 4 bases and J by 1 base, with 12 bases between. CDR1 is SGHDT, CDR2 YYEEEE, per germline. CDR3 sequence reads: CASSGTLLSYEQYF. The CDR3 nucleotides are TGTGCCAGCAGCGGAACACTCTTGTCCTACGAGCAGTACTTC.

The CDR3 sequence: CASSDGAYEQYF. In nucleotides, the CDR3 is TGTGCCAGCAGCGATGGGGCGTACGAGCAGTACTTC. The rearrangement links TRBV9 to TRBJ2-7, with D possibly TRBD1 on 5 matching bases. Germline V gene data show CDR1 as SGDLS and CDR2 as YYNGEE. The CDR3 runs to 12 residues. V lost 3 bases to trimming and J lost 4 bases, with 8 bases between them.

This sequence joins TRBV28 and TRBJ1-3; D is unclear. Looked up from germline, CDR1 is MDHEN and CDR2 is SYDVKM. Between the trimmed V and J ends, which lost 3 bases and 0 bases, there was a span of 9 bases. The CDR3 is made up of 15 amino acids. The CDR3 DNA sequence: TGTGCCAGCAGTTTCGACTTAAGCTCTGGAAACACCATATATTTT. Translating gives CASSFDLSSGNTIYF.

The chain uses TRBV5-6 and TRBJ1-2; no clear D gene. The germline V gene encodes CDR1 SGHDT and CDR2 YYEEEE. The CDR3 has 15 residues. V was cut by 1 base and J by 1 base, with 11 bases left in between. CDR3 nucleotides: TGTGCCAGCAGCTTGTCCTTCCGGGGTAACTATGGCTACACCTTC. This gives the protein CASSLSFRGNYGYTF.

The V and J genes are TRBV29-1 and TRBJ2-1; the match to TRBD2 covers 9 bases. The CDR3 spans 16 residues. Unmatched junction bases numbered 12, after V lost 1 base and J lost 8 bases. The germline V gene has CDR1 SQVTM and CDR2 ANQGSEA. CDR3 sequence (DNA): TGCAGCGTTGAAGGCGGCGCGGGAGGGCCTTTCGATGAGCAGTTCTTC. Amino acids: CSVEGGAGGPFDEQFF.

Turning to this clone: This may arise from a read error, as a much more abundant clone is one base away. Other DNA sequences of this sample code for an identical CDR3. V is TRBV11-2 and J is TRBJ1-1, with a possible D match to TRBD1 (5 bases). V was cut by 3 bases and J by 5 bases, with 7 bases left in between. This CDR3 spans 12 amino acids. Germline assignment: CDR1 SGHAT and CDR2 FQNNGV. The chain's CDR3 is CASSLGETEAFF. The CDR3 nucleotides read TGTGCCAGCAGCTTGGGGGAGACTGAAGCTTTCTTT.

Notes on this clone: A read error is possible here, since a much larger clone lies one base away. The chain joins TRBV5-5 to TRBJ2-7; D call uncertain. CDR1 and CDR2 from the germline V gene are SGHKS and YYEKEE (reference sequence). This CDR3 region has 11 residues. The V end lost 2 bases, the J end lost 5 bases, and 5 bases lay between the germline ends. CDR3 in DNA: TGTGCCAGCAGCTTAGGCCACGAGCAGTACTTC. Protein sequence: CASSLGHEQYF.

The gene calls are TRBV30 and TRBJ2-1; 9 positions match TRBD2. V gave up 5 bases and J gave up 6 bases; unmatched junction bases: 8. The CDR3 has 14 amino acids. The germline gives CDR1 GTSNPN, CDR2 SVGIG (reference sequence). The CDR3 nucleotides read TGTGCCTGGGGGGATAGCGGGAGCGGCAATGAGCAGTTCTTC. Translation gives CAWGDSGSGNEQFF.

The chain uses TRBV4-3 and TRBJ2-7, with D possibly being TRBD2 (5 bases). Trimming cost V 0 bases and J 4 bases, with 22 bases left between them. The CDR3 has 18 residues. The germline V gene encodes CDR1 LGHNA and CDR2 YSLEER. The CDR3 region is CASSQDWLTGEGSYEQYF. The DNA for the CDR3 is TGCGCCAGCAGCCAAGATTGGTTGACGGGTGAGGGCTCTTACGAGCAGTACTTC.

V and J are TRBV6-5 and TRBJ1-4; the match to TRBD1 covers 7 bases. The CDR3 is 14 residues long. Germline trimming cut 4 bases from V and 6 bases from J; bases unmatched to any gene: 5. Looked up from germline, CDR1 is MNHEY and CDR2 is SVGAGI. This CDR3 reads CASSSGQADEKLFF. In DNA, the CDR3 is TGTGCCAGCAGTTCCGGACAGGCGGATGAAAAACTGTTTTTT.

The chain links TRBV6-5 to TRBJ2-5; 7 bases align to TRBD1. The CDR3 has 14 residues. Germline trimming cut 5 bases from V and 2 bases from J; bases unmatched to any gene: 5. Germline lookup yields CDR1 MNHEY and CDR2 SVGAGI. CDR3 DNA: TGTGCCAGCAGTCGGTGGGACAGTCAAGAGACCCAGTACTTC. Translation gives CASSRWDSQETQYF.

The chain is built from TRBV7-9 and TRBJ2-1, with TRBD2 matching 10 bases. The V gene's germline CDR1 is SEHNR and CDR2 FQNEAQ (reference sequence). Losses at the gene ends were 4 bases for V and 8 bases for J; bases not matched to a gene: 11. This CDR3 is 16 amino acids long. CDR3 protein: CASSSELAGAVDEQFF. The CDR3 coding sequence is TGTGCCAGCAGCTCGGAGCTAGCGGGAGCTGTGGATGAGCAGTTCTTC.

The chain combines TRBV13 with TRBJ2-7, with TRBD2 as a possible D gene (6 bases). The germline gives CDR1 PRHDT, CDR2 FYEKMQ (reference sequence). The V gene lost 6 bases and the J gene lost 7 bases, with 10 bases spanning the gap. The CDR3 runs to 11 residues. The CDR3 protein is CASREGAEQYF. The CDR3 DNA sequence: TGTGCCAGCAGGGAGGGTGCAGAGCAGTACTTC. The variable domain in full, with the rest retrieved from reference TRBV13 and TRBJ2-7, is AAGVIQSPRHLIKEKRETATLKCYPIPRHDTVYWYQQGPGQDPQFLISFYEKMQSDKGSIPDRFSAQQFSDYHSELNMSSLELGDSALYFCASREGAEQYFGPGTRLTVT.

The chain has TRBV7-9 and TRBJ1-4; no definite D call. This CDR3 is built from 14 residues. V was shortened by 0 bases and J by 7 bases, with 9 bases between the two germline ends. The germline V gene has CDR1 SEHNR and CDR2 FQNEAQ (reference sequence). In nucleotides, the CDR3 is TGTGCCAGCAGCTTAGCAGGAGATGGTGAAAAACTGTTTTTT. It codes for CASSLAGDGEKLFF. The variable domain in full, completed from reference TRBV7-9 and TRBJ1-4, reads DTGVSQNPRHKITKRGQNVTFRCDPISEHNRLYWYRQTLGQGPEFLTYFQNEAQLEKSRLLSDRFSAERPKGSFSTLEIQRTEQGDSAMYLCASSLAGDGEKLFFGSGTQLSVL.

The V and J genes are TRBV30 and TRBJ1-2, with D perhaps TRBD1 (5 bases). This CDR3 region has 12 residues. CDR1 and CDR2 (germline): GTSNPN, SVGIG (reference sequence). The germline V and J ends were trimmed by 4 bases and 7 bases, with 13 bases remaining between them. The DNA for the CDR3 is TGTGCCTGGACCGAGGGACTACCTGGCTACACCTTC. Amino acids: CAWTEGLPGYTF.

In DNA form, the CDR3 reads TGTGCCAGTAGTGCTTCTAGCGGGGGCGCAGATACGCAGTATTTT. This translates into CASSASSGGADTQYF. The chain couples TRBV19 to TRBJ2-3; 10 bases are shared with TRBD2. The CDR3 has 15 amino acids. J gave up 4 bases and V 5 bases, and 6 bases lay outside the gene matches. CDR1 and CDR2 from the germline V gene are LNHDA and SQIVND (reference sequence).

J is TRBJ2-1 and V is TRBV10-3, with D unresolved. V lost 10 bases, J lost 1 base, and 11 bases lay in between. This CDR3 is 13 amino acids long. Germline V gene data show CDR1 as ENHRY and CDR2 as SYGVKD. The CDR3 nucleotides are TGTGCCACCACAACCCAATCCTACAATGAGCAGTTCTTC. Protein: CATTTQSYNEQFF.

The gene calls are TRBV19 and TRBJ2-7; 11 nucleotides agree with TRBD2. This CDR3 region has 16 residues. V shed 5 bases and J 3 bases; nucleotides not matched to a gene: 9. From germline, CDR1 is LNHDA and CDR2 SQIVND (reference sequence). The CDR3 protein is CASSGLAGGLIYEQYF. The CDR3 DNA sequence: TGTGCCAGTAGTGGATTAGCGGGAGGGTTGATCTACGAGCAGTACTTC.

The V gene is TRBV25-1, the J gene TRBJ1-2; D ambiguous. Trimming removed 4 bases at V and 7 bases at J, with 10 bases between. This CDR3 is 12 amino acids long. Germline V lookup: CDR1 MGHDK, CDR2 SYGVNS. The CDR3 is CASSGKTGGYTF. Written as DNA, the CDR3 is TGTGCCAGCAGTGGAAAGACGGGTGGCTACACCTTC.

The CDR3 DNA sequence: TGCGCCAGCAGCCTCTCTTGGGGTCTCTCGGTTGACGAGCAGTACTTC. Its protein is CASSLSWGLSVDEQYF. This rearrangement joins TRBV5-1 to TRBJ2-7; D gene uncertain. Germline V gene sequence: CDR1 SGHRS, CDR2 YFSETQ. This CDR3 is built from 16 residues. Trimming removed 4 bases from V and 5 bases from J, with 22 bases in between.

The rearrangement joins TRBV6-5 to TRBJ2-5, with D perhaps matching TRBD2 (6 bases). Germline CDR1 MNHEY, CDR2 SVGAGI. V was cut by 0 bases and J by 5 bases, with 13 bases left in between. The CDR3 is 15 amino acids. CDR3 residues: CASSYSFSGSETQYF. The DNA of the CDR3 is TGTGCCAGCAGTTACTCCTTTAGCGGTAGCGAGACCCAGTACTTC.

This clone was seen at least ten times. The chain uses TRBV9 and TRBJ2-2, with TRBD2 as a possible D gene (5 bases). Looked up from germline, CDR1 is SGDLS and CDR2 is YYNGEE. The V end lost 3 bases, the J end lost 0 bases, and 18 bases lay between the germline ends. The length of the CDR3 is 18 residues. In nucleotides, the CDR3 is TGTGCCAGCAGCGGGTGGGGAAAACTAGGCGCGAACACCGGGGAGCTGTTTTTT. Its translation: CASSGWGKLGANTGELFF.

The gene calls are TRBV18 and TRBJ1-1, with D possibly matching TRBD1 (6 bases). CDR1 and CDR2 (germline): KGHSH, LQKENI. V was trimmed by 1 base and J by 1 base, leaving 7 bases between them. The CDR3 spans 14 residues. Here the CDR3 reads CASSPQGGNTEAFF. Written as DNA, the CDR3 is TGTGCCAGCTCACCACAGGGGGGGAACACTGAAGCTTTCTTT.

The CDR3 sequence is CASRTRRGGPETQYF. DNA of the CDR3: TGTGCCAGCAGAACTAGGCGGGGTGGGCCGGAGACCCAGTACTTC. V is TRBV11-2 and J is TRBJ2-5, with a possible D match to TRBD2 (6 bases). The V gene lost 6 bases and the J gene lost 5 bases, with 19 bases spanning the gap. CDR1 is SGHAT, CDR2 FQNNGV, per germline. This CDR3 has 15 residues.